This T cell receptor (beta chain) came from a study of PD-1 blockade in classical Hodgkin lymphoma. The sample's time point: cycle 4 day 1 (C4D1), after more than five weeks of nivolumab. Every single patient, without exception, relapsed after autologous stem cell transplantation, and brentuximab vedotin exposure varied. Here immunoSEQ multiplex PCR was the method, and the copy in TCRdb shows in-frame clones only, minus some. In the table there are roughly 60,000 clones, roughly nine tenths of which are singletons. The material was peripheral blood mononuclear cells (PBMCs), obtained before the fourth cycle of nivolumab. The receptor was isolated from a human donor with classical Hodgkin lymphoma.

CDR3 amino acids: CASSRTGARGTEAFF. DNA for the CDR3: TGTGCCAGTAGTCGCACAGGGGCGCGGGGCACTGAAGCTTTCTTT. This chain uses TRBV19 with TRBJ1-1; TRBD1 agrees at 7 bases. The V gene's germline CDR1 is LNHDA and CDR2 SQIVND (reference sequence). This CDR3 comprises 15 residues. Losses at the gene ends were 5 bases for V and 4 bases for J; bases not matched to a gene: 10.